This T cell receptor (beta chain) was sequenced for a study of blood T cell repertoires in COVID-19. Study details: In each case, the material was cDNA or gDNA derived from T cells, B-cell-depleted T cells, or PBMCs.

Original analysis: For nucleated cells, counts were estimated from reference gene primer amplification. The table came from immunoSEQ multiplex PCR; TCRdb's copy has only in-frame clones and leaves some out. That table is the source of V, J and clone size, and D and trimming were worked out from the DNA. The sample shows 100,000 to 120,000 clones, roughly 76% of them seen only once. The CDR3 runs to 14 residues. The germline V gene encodes CDR1 MDHEN and CDR2 SYDVKM. Trimming removed 8 bases from V and 0 bases from J; junction bases left unmatched: 5. The chain links TRBV28 to TRBJ2-3, with TRBD1 matching over 7 bases. This TCR came from a woman aged 70-85 years with acute or convalescent COVID-19. The sequenced sample was peripheral blood. CDR3 sequence reads: CASARDRSTDTQYF. CDR3 DNA sequence: TGTGCCAGCGCCCGGGACAGAAGCACAGATACGCAGTATTTT.